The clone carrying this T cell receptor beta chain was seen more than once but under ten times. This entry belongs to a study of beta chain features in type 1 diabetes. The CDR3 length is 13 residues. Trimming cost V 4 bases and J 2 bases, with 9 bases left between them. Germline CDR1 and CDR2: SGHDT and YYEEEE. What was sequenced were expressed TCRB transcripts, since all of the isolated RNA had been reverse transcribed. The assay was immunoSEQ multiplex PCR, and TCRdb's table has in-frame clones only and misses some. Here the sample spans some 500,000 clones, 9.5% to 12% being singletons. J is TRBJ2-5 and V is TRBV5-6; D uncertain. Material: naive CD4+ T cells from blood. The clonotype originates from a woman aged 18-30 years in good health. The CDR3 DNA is TGTGCCAGCAGCCAAATCGTTCAAGAGACCCAGTACTTC. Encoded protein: CASSQIVQETQYF.